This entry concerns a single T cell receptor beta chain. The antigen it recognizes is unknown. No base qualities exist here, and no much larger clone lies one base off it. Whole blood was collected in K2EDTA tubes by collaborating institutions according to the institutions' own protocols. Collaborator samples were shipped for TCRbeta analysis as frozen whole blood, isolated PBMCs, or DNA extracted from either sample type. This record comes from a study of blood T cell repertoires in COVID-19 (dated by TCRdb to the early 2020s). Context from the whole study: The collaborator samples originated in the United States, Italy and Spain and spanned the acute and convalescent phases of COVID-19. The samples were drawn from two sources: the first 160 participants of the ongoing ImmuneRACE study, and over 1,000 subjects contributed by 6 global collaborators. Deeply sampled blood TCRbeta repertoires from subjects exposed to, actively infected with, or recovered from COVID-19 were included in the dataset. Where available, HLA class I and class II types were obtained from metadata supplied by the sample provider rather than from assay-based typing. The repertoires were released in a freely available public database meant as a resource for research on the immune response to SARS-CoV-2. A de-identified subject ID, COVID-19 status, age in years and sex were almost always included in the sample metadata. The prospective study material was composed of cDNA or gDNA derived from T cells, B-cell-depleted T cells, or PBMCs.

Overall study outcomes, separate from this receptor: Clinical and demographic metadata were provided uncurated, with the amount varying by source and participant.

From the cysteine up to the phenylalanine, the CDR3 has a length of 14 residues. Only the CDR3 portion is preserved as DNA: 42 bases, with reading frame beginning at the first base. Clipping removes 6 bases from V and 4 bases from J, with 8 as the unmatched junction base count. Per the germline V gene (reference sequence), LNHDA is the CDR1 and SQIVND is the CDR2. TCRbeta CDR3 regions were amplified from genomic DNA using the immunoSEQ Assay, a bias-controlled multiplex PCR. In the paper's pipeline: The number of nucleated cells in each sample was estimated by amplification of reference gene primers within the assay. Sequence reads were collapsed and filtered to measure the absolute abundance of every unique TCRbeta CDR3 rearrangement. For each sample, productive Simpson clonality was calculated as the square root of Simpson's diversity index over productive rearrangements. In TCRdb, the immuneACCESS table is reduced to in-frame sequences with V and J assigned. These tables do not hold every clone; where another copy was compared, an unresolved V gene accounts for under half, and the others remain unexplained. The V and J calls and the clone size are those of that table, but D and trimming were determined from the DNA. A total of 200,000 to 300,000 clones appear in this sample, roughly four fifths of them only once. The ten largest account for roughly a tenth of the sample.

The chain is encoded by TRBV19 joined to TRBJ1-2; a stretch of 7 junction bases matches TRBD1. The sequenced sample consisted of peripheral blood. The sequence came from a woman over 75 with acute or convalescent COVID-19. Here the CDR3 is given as CASRSRDRVYGYTF. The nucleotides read TGTGCCAGTAGGAGCCGGGACAGAGTCTATGGCTACACCTTC.